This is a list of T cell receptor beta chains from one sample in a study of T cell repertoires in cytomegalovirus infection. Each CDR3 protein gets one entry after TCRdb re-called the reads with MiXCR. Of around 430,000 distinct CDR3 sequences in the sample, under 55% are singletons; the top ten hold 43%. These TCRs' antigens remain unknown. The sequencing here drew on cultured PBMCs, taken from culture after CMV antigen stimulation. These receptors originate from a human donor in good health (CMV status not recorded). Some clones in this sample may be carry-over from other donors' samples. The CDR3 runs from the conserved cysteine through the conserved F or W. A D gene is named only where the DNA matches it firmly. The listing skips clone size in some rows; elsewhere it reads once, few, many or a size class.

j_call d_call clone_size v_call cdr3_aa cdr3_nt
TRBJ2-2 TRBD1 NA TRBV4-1 CASSQWTGRTGELFF TGTGCCAGCAGCCAGTGGACAGGGCGAACCGGGGAGCTGTTTTTT
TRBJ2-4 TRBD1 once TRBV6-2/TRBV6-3 CASSEQGVSTKNIQYF TGTGCCAGCAGTGAGCAGGGGGTATCTACCAAAAACATTCAGTACTTC
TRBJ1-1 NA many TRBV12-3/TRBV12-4 CASTHPRGGRLDTEAFF TGTGCCAGCACCCACCCGCGGGGGGGCAGGTTGGACACTGAAGCTTTCTTT
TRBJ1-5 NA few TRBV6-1 CASSEGGTALNQPQHF TGTGCCAGCAGTGAAGGGGGGACTGCACTAAATCAGCCCCAGCATTTT
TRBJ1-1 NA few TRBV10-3 CAISEYLGTEAFF TGTGCCATCAGTGAGTATCTAGGGACTGAAGCTTTCTTT
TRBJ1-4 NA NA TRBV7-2 CASSLGGTVEKLFF TGTGCCAGCAGCTTAGGAGGGACGGTTGAAAAACTGTTTTTT
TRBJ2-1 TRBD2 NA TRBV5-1 CASSLAGGSHNEQFF TGCGCCAGCAGCTTGGCGGGCGGGAGCCACAATGAGCAGTTCTTC
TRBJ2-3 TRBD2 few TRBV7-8 CASSPGGVYGTDTQYF TGTGCCAGCTCTCCGGGGGGAGTGTATGGCACAGATACGCAGTATTTT
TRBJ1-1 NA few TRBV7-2 CASSFRGKGVAEAFF TGTGCCAGCAGCTTCCGAGGGAAAGGGGTGGCTGAAGCTTTCTTT
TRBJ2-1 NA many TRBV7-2 CASSLWDSAEEQFF TGTGCCAGCAGCTTATGGGATAGCGCGGAGGAGCAGTTCTTC
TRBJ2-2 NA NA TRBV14 CASSQAAGPLNTGELFF TGTGCCAGCAGCCAGGCGGCGGGACCCCTGAACACCGGGGAGCTGTTTTTT
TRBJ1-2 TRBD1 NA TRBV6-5 CASSYSAGGILGYTF TGTGCCAGCAGTTACTCAGCAGGGGGCATTCTTGGCTACACCTTC
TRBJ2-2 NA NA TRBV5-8 CASTPFGGNTGELFF TGTGCCAGCACCCCTTTCGGGGGTAACACCGGGGAGCTGTTTTTT